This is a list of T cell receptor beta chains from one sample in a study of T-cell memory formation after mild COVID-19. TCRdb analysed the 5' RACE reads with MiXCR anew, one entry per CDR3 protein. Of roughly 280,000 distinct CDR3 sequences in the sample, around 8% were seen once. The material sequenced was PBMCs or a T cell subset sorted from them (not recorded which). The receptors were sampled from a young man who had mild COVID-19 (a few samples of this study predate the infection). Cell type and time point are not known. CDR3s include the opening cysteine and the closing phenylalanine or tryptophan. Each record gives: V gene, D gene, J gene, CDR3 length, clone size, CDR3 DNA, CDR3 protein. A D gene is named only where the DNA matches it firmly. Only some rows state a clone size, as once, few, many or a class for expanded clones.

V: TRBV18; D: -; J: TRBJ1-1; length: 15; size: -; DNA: TGTGCCAGCTCACCACCCCGGGCGAGGAACACTGAAGCTTTCTTT; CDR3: CASSPPRARNTEAFF
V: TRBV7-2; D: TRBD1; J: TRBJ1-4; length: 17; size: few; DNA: TGTGCCAGCAGCCCTATCGGGACAGGGGTTTTTGATGAAAAACTGTTTTTT; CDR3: CASSPIGTGVFDEKLFF
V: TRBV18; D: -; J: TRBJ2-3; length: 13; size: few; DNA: TGTGCCAGCTCACTTGGGACCCCAGATACGCAGTATTTT; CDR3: CASSLGTPDTQYF
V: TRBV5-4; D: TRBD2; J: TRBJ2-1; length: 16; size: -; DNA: TGTGCCAGCAGCTTGATGTTACAGCGGGGGGGGAATGAGCAGTTCTTC; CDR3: CASSLMLQRGGNEQFF
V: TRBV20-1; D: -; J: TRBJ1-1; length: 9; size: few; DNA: TGCAGTGTACACACTGAAGCTTTCTTT; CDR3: CSVHTEAFF
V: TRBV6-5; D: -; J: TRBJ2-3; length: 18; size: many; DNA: TGTGCCAGCAGTTACTCGAATACCCGACTCGCCTACACAGATACGCAGTATTTT; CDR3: CASSYSNTRLAYTDTQYF
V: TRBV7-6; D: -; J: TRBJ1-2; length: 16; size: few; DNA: TGTGCCAGCAGCCCCCAGGGGCGGTTAGCTAACTATGGCTACACCTTC; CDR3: CASSPQGRLANYGYTF
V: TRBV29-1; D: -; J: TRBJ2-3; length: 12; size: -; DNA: TGCAGCGTTCTCACGAGCACAGATACGCAGTATTTT; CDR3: CSVLTSTDTQYF
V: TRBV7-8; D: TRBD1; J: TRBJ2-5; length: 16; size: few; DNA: TGTGCCAGCAGCTCCGAGGCTGGGACAGGGGAAGAGACCCAGTACTTC; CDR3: CASSSEAGTGEETQYF
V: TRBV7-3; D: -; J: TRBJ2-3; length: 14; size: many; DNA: TGTGCCAGCAGTCTCGACGGGCTCACAGATACGCAGTATTTT; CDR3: CASSLDGLTDTQYF
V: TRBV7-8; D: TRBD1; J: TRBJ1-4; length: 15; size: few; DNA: TGTGCCAGCAGCTCTTACAGGGGAGAGTTCGAAAAACTGTTTTTT; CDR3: CASSSYRGEFEKLFF
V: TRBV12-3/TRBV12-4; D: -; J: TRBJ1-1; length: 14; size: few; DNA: TGTGCCAGCAGTTTTTGGGCTGGGTCTACTGAAGCTTTCTTT; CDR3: CASSFWAGSTEAFF
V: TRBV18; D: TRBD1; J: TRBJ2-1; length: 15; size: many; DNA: TGTGCCAGCTCACCTCTAGGACAGGGGACCAATGAGCAGTTCTTC; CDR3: CASSPLGQGTNEQFF
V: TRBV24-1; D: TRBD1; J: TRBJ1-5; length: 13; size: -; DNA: TGTGCCACCAGTAAGACAGGGAGTCAGCCCCAGCATTTT; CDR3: CATSKTGSQPQHF
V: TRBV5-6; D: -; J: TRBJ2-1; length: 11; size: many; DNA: TGTGCCAGCAGCTTGGAAAATGAGCAGTTCTTC; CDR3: CASSLENEQFF
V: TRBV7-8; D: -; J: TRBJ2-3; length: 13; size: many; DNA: TGTGCCAGCAGCTTACAGGGCACAGATACGCAGTATTTT; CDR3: CASSLQGTDTQYF
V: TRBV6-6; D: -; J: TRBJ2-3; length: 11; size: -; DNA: TGTGCCAGCATTGACTATGATACGCAGTATTTT; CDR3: CASIDYDTQYF
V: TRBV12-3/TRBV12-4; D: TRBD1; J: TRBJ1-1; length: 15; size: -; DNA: TGTGCCAGCAGTCCGATCGACAGGGGGAACACTGAAGCTTTCTTT; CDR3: CASSPIDRGNTEAFF
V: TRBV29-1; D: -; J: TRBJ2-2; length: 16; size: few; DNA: TGCAGCGTTGAAGGAGACAGGCCTTCGTACACCGGGGAGCTGTTTTTT; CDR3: CSVEGDRPSYTGELFF
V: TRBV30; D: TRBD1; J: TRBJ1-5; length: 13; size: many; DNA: TGTGCCTGGAGCGGACAGGGGGTTCAGCCCCAGCATTTT; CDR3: CAWSGQGVQPQHF
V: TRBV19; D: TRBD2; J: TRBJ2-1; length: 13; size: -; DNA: TGTGCCAGTACCCTGGGACTACACAATGAGCAGTTCTTC; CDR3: CASTLGLHNEQFF
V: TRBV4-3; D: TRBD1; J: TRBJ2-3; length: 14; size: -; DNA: TGCGCCAGCAGCCAAACGACAGGGTTAGATACGCAGTATTTT; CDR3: CASSQTTGLDTQYF
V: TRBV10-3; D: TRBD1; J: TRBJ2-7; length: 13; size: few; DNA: TGTGCCATCGGGACAGAAACCTCCTACGAGCAGTACTTC; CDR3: CAIGTETSYEQYF
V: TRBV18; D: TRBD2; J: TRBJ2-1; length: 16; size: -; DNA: TGTGCCAGCTCACCACCGTCGGGGGGGGCTCACAATGAGCAGTTCTTC; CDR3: CASSPPSGGAHNEQFF
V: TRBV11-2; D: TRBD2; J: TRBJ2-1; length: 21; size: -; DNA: TGTGCCAGCAGCTCGCATACTCCGGGACTAGCAGTAGCCCGCTCCTACAATGAGCAGTTCTTC; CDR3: CASSSHTPGLAVARSYNEQFF
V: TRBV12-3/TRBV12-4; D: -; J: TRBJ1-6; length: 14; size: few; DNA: TGTGCCAGCACCGCGGGTCGGAATAATTCACCCCTCCACTTT; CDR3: CASTAGRNNSPLHF
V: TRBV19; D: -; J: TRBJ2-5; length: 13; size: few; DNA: TGTGCCAGTAGTATAGAGCGGCAAGAGACCCAGTACTTC; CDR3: CASSIERQETQYF
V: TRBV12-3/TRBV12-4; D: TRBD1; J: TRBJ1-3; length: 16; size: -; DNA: TGTGCCAGCAGTCCACACCAGGGGGTTGTTGGAAACACCATATATTTT; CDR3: CASSPHQGVVGNTIYF
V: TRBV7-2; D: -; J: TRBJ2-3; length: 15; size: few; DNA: TGTGCCAGCAGCTTAATGGGCGGTAGCACAGATACGCAGTATTTT; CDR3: CASSLMGGSTDTQYF
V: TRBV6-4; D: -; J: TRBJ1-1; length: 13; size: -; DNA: TGTGCCAGCAGTGTAATACAGGGAGGTGAAGCTTTCTTT; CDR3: CASSVIQGGEAFF
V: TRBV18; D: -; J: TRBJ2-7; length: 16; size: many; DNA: TGTGCCAGCTCACCATCGCTAGGGCAGGGAGGCTACGAGCAGTACTTC; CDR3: CASSPSLGQGGYEQYF
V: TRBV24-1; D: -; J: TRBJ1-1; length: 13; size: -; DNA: TGTGCCACCAGTGATTTGCGGGGCTTGGAGGCTTTCTTT; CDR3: CATSDLRGLEAFF
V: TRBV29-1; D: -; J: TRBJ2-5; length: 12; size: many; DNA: TGCAGCGTTGAAAGCCAGGGAGAGACCCAGTACTTC; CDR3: CSVESQGETQYF
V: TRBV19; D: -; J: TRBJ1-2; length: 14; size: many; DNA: TGTGCCAGTAGTATAGATCGCCGGGGCGGAGGCTACACCTTC; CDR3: CASSIDRRGGGYTF
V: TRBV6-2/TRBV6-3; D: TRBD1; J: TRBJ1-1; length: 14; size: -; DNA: TGTGCCAGCAGCAAGGGACAGGGATTCGCTGAAGCTTTCTTT; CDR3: CASSKGQGFAEAFF
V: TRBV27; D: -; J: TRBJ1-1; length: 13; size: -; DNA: TGTGCCAGCACCCACCTTGGGAACACTGAAGCTTTCTTT; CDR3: CASTHLGNTEAFF
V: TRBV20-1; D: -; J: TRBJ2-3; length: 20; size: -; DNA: TGCAGTGCTAGAGATCGTAGTCGCGGAAATACCCTGCTTAGCACAGATACGCAGTATTTT; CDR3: CSARDRSRGNTLLSTDTQYF
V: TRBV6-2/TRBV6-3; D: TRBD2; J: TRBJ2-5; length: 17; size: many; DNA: TGTGCCAGCAGTTACGACGGTAGCGGGGGTTGGGCAGAGACCCAGTACTTC; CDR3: CASSYDGSGGWAETQYF
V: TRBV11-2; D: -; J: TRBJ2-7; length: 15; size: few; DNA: TGTGCCAGCAGCTCCCTACGCGGGGACCTCTACGAGCAGTACTTC; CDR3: CASSSLRGDLYEQYF
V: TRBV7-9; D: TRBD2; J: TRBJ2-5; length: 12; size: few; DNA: TGTGCCAGCGCCCGGGGGGGGGAGACCCAGTACTTC; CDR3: CASARGGETQYF
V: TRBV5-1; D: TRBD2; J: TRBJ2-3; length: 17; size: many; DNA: TGCGCCAGCAGCTTGGGCTCTAGCGGGGGATACACAGATACGCAGTATTTT; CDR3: CASSLGSSGGYTDTQYF
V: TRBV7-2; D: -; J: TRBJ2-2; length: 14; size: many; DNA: TGTGCCAGCACCTCCACTACGACCACCGGGGAGCTGTTTTTT; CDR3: CASTSTTTTGELFF
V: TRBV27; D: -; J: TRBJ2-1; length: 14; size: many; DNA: TGTGCCAGCAGGTTCCCGGGGTCTTACAATGAGCAGTTCTTC; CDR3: CASRFPGSYNEQFF
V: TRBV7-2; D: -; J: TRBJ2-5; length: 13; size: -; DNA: TGTGCCAGCAGATTCGCCCAGGGGGAGACCCAGTACTTC; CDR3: CASRFAQGETQYF
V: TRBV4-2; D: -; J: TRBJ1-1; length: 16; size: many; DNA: TGTGCCAGCAGCCAAGAGGGTTTCCTCTTGAACACTGAAGCTTTCTTT; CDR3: CASSQEGFLLNTEAFF
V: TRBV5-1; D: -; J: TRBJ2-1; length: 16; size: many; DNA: TGCGCCAGCAGCAATAACCCCAGCGGGTCCTACAATGAGCAGTTCTTC; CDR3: CASSNNPSGSYNEQFF
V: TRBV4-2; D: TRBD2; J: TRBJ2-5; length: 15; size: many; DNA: TGTGCCAGCAGCCAAGATAGCGGGGGGGCCGAGACCCAGTACTTC; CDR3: CASSQDSGGAETQYF
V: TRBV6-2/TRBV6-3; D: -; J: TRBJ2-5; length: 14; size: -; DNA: TGTGCCAGCAGTTACCTGCGTAACCAAGAGACCCAGTACTTC; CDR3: CASSYLRNQETQYF
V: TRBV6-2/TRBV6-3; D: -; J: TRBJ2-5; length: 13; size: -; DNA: TGTGCCAGCAGTTACTCGAGTGTCGAGACCCAGTACTTC; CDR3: CASSYSSVETQYF
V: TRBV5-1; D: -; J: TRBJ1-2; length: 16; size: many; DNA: TGCGCCAGCAGCTCCCCTCTCCTCCCGGGCGGCTATGGCTACACCTTC; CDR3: CASSSPLLPGGYGYTF
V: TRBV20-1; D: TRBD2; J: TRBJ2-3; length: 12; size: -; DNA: TGCGTATTACCGCGGGAGTCAGATACGCAGTATTTT; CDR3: CVLPRESDTQYF
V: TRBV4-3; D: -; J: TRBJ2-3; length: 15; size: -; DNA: TGCGCCAGCAGCCAAGTCTGGCCGGGGGCAGATACGCAGTATTTT; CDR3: CASSQVWPGADTQYF
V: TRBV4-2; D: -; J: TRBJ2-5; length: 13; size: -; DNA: TGTGCCAGCAGCGACCGGAAGAAAGAGACCCAGTACTTC; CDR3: CASSDRKKETQYF
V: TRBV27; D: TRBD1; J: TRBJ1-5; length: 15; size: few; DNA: TGTGCCAGCAGTTCGACAGGGGTCGGCAATCAGCCCCAGCATTTT; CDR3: CASSSTGVGNQPQHF
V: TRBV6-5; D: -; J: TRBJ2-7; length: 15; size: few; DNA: TGTGCCAGCAGTTACTCTGGGGGGTCGGGCAGCGAGCAGTACTTC; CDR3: CASSYSGGSGSEQYF
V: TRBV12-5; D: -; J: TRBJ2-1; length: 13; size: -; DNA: TGTGCTAGTGGTCCGCGCTCCTACAATGAGCAGTTCTTC; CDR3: CASGPRSYNEQFF
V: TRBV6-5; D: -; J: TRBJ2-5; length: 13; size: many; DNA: TGTGCCAGCAGCCGGACAGCACAAGAGACCCAGTACTTC; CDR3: CASSRTAQETQYF